This TCR beta chain is from a study of spatial heterogeneity in lung cancer. The presence of a unique molecular identifier marked each TCR cDNA molecule. One entry per CDR3 protein results from TCRdb running MiXCR on the 5' RACE reads. The data hold some 41,000 distinct CDR3 sequences, with 8% to 11% observed a single time. Time point here: blood at routine non-recurrence follow-up after resection. Whole RNA came from tumor, nontumor lung or frozen PBMC and was sequenced without being sorted. Per germline, CDR1 MDHEN and CDR2 SYDVKM. Losses at the gene ends were 3 bases for V and 2 bases for J; bases not matched to a gene: 10. This CDR3 has 16 residues.

The chain is built from TRBV28 and TRBJ2-7, with TRBD1 matching over 7 bases. The source was PBMCs, collected at follow-up. The receptor comes from a female donor with early-stage non-small cell lung cancer. This CDR3 is CASSFILGTEPYEQYF. The CDR3 DNA follows: TGTGCCAGCAGTTTCATCCTGGGGACAGAACCCTACGAGCAGTACTTC.